The rows below give T cell receptor beta chains drawn from one sample of a study of radiotherapy plus CTLA-4 blockade in lung cancer. Only in-frame clones appear in the TCRdb table, and some are missing; sequencing was by immunoSEQ multiplex PCR. The sample carries approximately 95,000 clones, 82% recorded once. This sample comprised peripheral blood, obtained from a patient treated with radiotherapy plus ipilimumab. These receptors were collected from a human donor with non-small cell lung cancer who had a partial response to radiotherapy plus ipilimumab. Both conserved end residues are part of each CDR3. D genes are given only for firm matches. Clone size is shown for a subset of rows, as once, few, many or a class of expanded clone.

j_call,clone_size,v_call,d_call,cdr3_nt,cdr3_aa
TRBJ2-3,NA,TRBV28,TRBD2,TGTGCCAGCAGGACCACCGGGACTAGCGGGAGGGTTCTATATACGCAGTATTTT,CASRTTGTSGRVLYTQYF
TRBJ2-3,NA,TRBV12-5,NA,TGTGCTAGTGGACCGGGAGAGGGTCGGGATACGCAGTATTTT,CASGPGEGRDTQYF
TRBJ2-3,NA,TRBV18,TRBD1,TGTGCCAGCTCACCACCGTTTGGGACAGAGGGCGCGGATGGAAGCACAGATACGCAGTATTTT,CASSPPFGTEGADGSTDTQYF
TRBJ1-3,NA,TRBV6-6,TRBD1,TGTGCCAGCAGTTACCAAACAGGGGACGGAAACACCATATATTTT,CASSYQTGDGNTIYF
TRBJ2-7,NA,TRBV6-5,NA,TGTGCCAGCGGCGGTGAGCTCTACGAGCAGTACTTC,CASGGELYEQYF
TRBJ2-1,NA,TRBV5-4,TRBD2,TGTGCCAGCAGCCAACTAGCGCTGAATGAGCAGTTCTTC,CASSQLALNEQFF
TRBJ1-1,NA,TRBV11-2,NA,TGTGCCAGCAGCTTGGGCAACCCGAACACTGAAGCTTTCTTT,CASSLGNPNTEAFF
TRBJ2-7,few,TRBV28,TRBD1,TGTGCCAGCAGTTTGTGGACAGGGAACGAGCAGTACTTC,CASSLWTGNEQYF
TRBJ1-4,NA,TRBV5-3,NA,TGTGCCCCTTGGGGTCGGTCGGGGGAAAAACTGTTTTTT,CAPWGRSGEKLFF
TRBJ2-7,NA,TRBV2,NA,TGTGCCAGCGGCGGACAGATGCTAGCCTACGAGCAGTACTTC,CASGGQMLAYEQYF
TRBJ2-5,NA,TRBV7-9,NA,TGTGCCAGCAGCTCCCGGGAGATGGTTAAAGAGACCCAGTACTTC,CASSSREMVKETQYF
TRBJ1-1,NA,TRBV7-6,NA,TGTGCCAGCAGCTTCGGGGTAGCCTTGAACACTGAAGCTTTCTTT,CASSFGVALNTEAFF
TRBJ2-7,NA,TRBV7-2,TRBD2,TGTGCCAGCAGCTCTAGCGGGAGGTTTGACGAGCAGTACTTC,CASSSSGRFDEQYF
TRBJ1-2,NA,TRBV5-4,TRBD1,TGTGCCAGCAGCTCAAACAGGGGGAACTATGGCTACACCTTC,CASSSNRGNYGYTF
TRBJ2-3,NA,TRBV7-2,NA,TGTGCCAGCAGCCAAATAGGGCGGGGCGCCGCAGATACGCAGTATTTT,CASSQIGRGAADTQYF
TRBJ2-7,NA,TRBV2,TRBD2,TGTGCCAGCAGATGGACACCAGGACTAGGTAACGAGCAGTACTTC,CASRWTPGLGNEQYF
TRBJ1-3,NA,TRBV5-6,NA,TGTGCCAGCAGCCCAGGGAGGGGAAACACCATATATTTT,CASSPGRGNTIYF
TRBJ2-3,NA,TRBV18,TRBD1,TGTGCCAGCTCACCCCTAGGACAGGCCCTCACAGATACGCAGTATTTT,CASSPLGQALTDTQYF
TRBJ1-2,few,TRBV6-1,NA,TGTGCCAGCAGTACCGGGAAGAATGGCTACACCTTC,CASSTGKNGYTF
TRBJ2-1,NA,TRBV7-9,TRBD2,TGTGCCAGCAGCCCCGACGTTTGGGGGGGATCCCCGATTTTCCATGAGCAGTTCTTC,CASSPDVWGGSPIFHEQFF
TRBJ2-3,NA,TRBV7-3,TRBD1,TGTGCCAGCAGCAACAAAGACAGGGGAGGCACAGATACGCAGTATTTT,CASSNKDRGGTDTQYF
TRBJ1-5,NA,TRBV5-8,TRBD1,TGTGCCAGCAGCGGGGGACAGTTTGTAAATCAGCCCCAGCATTTT,CASSGGQFVNQPQHF
TRBJ1-1,NA,TRBV18,NA,TGTGCCAGCTCACCACCAAACCCCAGGTCCCGGTCAGAAGCTTTCTTT,CASSPPNPRSRSEAFF